The following is a T cell receptor beta chain sequence with its context. The antigen is undetermined. The sample comes from a study of T cell responses to AZD1222 COVID-19 vaccine. Study details: Combined were second doses at about 4 or about 12 weeks. Study-wide results and limits: The CD4 TCRs associated with vaccination extended across spike and predominated at 160-218 and 743-854.

Assay: immunoSEQ multiplex PCR; the TCRdb copy retains only in-frame clones and omits some. The repertoire includes about 130,000 clones, roughly 93% of them detected once, and approximately 3.1% sits in the top ten. V lost 3 bases to trimming and J lost 6 bases, with 10 bases between them. Looked up from germline, CDR1 is SGHRS and CDR2 is YFSETQ. CDR3 length: 13 residues. The sample consisted of peripheral blood, taken on day 0 of AZD1222 vaccination. V gene TRBV5-1 combines with J gene TRBJ1-5, with a weak D call TRBD1 (6 bases). The source is an adult in good health. For the CDR3, the DNA is TGCGCCAGCAGCTGCTACAGGGTTCAGCCCCAGCATTTT. Its protein product is CASSCYRVQPQHF.